The 19 T cell receptor beta chains in this list originate from one sample, sequenced in a study of blood T cell repertoires in COVID-19. Assay used: immunoSEQ multiplex PCR; TCRdb lists only in-frame clones, some missing. The data show about 170,000 clones, with around 82% seen just once and over 2% held by the top ten. The sample comprised peripheral blood. These receptors came from an elderly woman with acute or convalescent COVID-19.

V usage is TRBV28 and J usage is TRBJ1-2; a possible D gene is TRBD1 (5 bases). Germline CDR1 and CDR2: MDHEN and SYDVKM. The CDR3 extends over 12 amino acids. Trimming took 9 bases from V and 4 from J, leaving 12 bases between them. CDR3 amino acids: CASLSGAYGYTF. CDR3 coding DNA: TGTGCCAGTCTGAGCGGGGCCTATGGCTACACCTTC.

This chain uses TRBV28 with TRBJ2-1, with D possibly TRBD2 on 6 matching bases. The CDR3 loop spans 15 amino acids. V was pared by 5 bases and J by 5 bases, with 16 bases between. CDR1 is MDHEN and CDR2 is SYDVKM in the germline V gene. In DNA form, the CDR3 reads TGTGCCAGCAGTCCGCCGGGACTTACTCACAATGAGCAGTTCTTC. It yields the protein CASSPPGLTHNEQFF. The full variable domain, rest sourced from reference TRBV28 and TRBJ2-1, is DVKVTQSSRYLVKRTGEKVFLECVQDMDHENMFWYRQDPGLGLRLIYFSYDVKMKEKGDIPEGYSVSREKKERFSLILESASTNQTSMYLCASSPPGLTHNEQFFGPGTRLTVL.

This chain connects TRBV29-1 to TRBJ1-2, with 10 nucleotides matching TRBD1. The length of the CDR3 is 12 residues. Trimming at V came to 7 bases and at J to 5 bases, leaving 4 bases not matched to a gene. CDR1 is SQVTM, CDR2 ANQGSEA, per germline. Here the CDR3 reads CSGQGAGYGYTF. The CDR3 region has the DNA TGCAGCGGACAGGGGGCGGGATATGGCTACACCTTC.

The genes are TRBV2 and TRBJ1-5; D is uncertain. The CDR3 runs 13 residues. Trimming pared 10 bases from V and 1 base from J, leaving 11 bases between. The germline V gene has CDR1 SNHLY and CDR2 FYNNEI. CDR3 nucleotide sequence: TGTGCCACCCGGAGAGACAGCAATCAGCCCCAGCATTTT. Amino acid sequence: CATRRDSNQPQHF. Full variable domain (rest looked up from reference TRBV2 and TRBJ1-5): EPEVTQTPSHQVTQMGQEVILRCVPISNHLYFYWYRQILGQKVEFLVSFYNNEISEKSEIFDDQFSVERPDGSNFTLKIRSTKLEDSAMYFCATRRDSNQPQHFGDGTRLSIL.

This clone appeared a single time. The rearrangement joins TRBV7-2 to TRBJ2-3, with TRBD2 identical over 10 bases. Per germline, CDR1 SGHTA and CDR2 FQGNSA. The V and J ends lost 4 bases and 3 bases, in that order; junction bases with no gene match: 4. This CDR3 region has 15 residues. The DNA for the CDR3 is TGTGCCAGCAGCTGGAGCGGGGGGGGGACAGATACGCAGTATTTT. Residues: CASSWSGGGTDTQYF. The full variable domain, rest sourced from reference TRBV7-2 and TRBJ2-3, is GAGVSQSPSNKVTEKGKDVELRCDPISGHTALYWYRQSLGQGLEFLIYFQGNSAPDKSGLPSDRFSAERTGGSVSTLTIQRTQQEDSAVYLCASSWSGGGTDTQYFGPGTRLTVL.

The J gene is TRBJ1-1, the V gene TRBV7-2; 8 nucleotides align to TRBD1. The germline V gene has CDR1 SGHTA and CDR2 FQGNSA. After removal of 3 bases from V and 5 bases from J, the junction contained 5 bases not matched to a gene. The CDR3 sequence is 14 residues long. The CDR3 loop is CASSLGRGRTEAFF. In DNA form, the CDR3 reads TGTGCCAGCAGCTTGGGCAGGGGGCGAACTGAAGCTTTCTTT.

CDR3 region: CASTIGSGNTIYF. As DNA, the CDR3 is TGTGCCAGCACTATTGGCTCTGGAAACACCATATATTTT. J is TRBJ1-3 and V is TRBV12-3 or TRBV12-4; no clear D. The CDR3 totals 13 residues. Trimming cost V 7 bases and J 0 bases, with 7 bases left between them.

The chain is built from TRBV6-5 and TRBJ1-2, with TRBD1 matching 7 bases. J lost 6 bases, V lost 2 bases, and 9 bases had no gene match. Germline loops: CDR1 MNHEY, CDR2 SVGAGI. The CDR3 spans 15 residues. The CDR3, as DNA: TGTGCCAGCAGTTACAATCCGGGACAGATGAATGGCTACACCTTC. Encoded protein: CASSYNPGQMNGYTF.

J is TRBJ2-7 and V is TRBV7-2; possible D gene TRBD1, 6 bases. Germline V gene lookup returns CDR1 SGHTA and CDR2 FQGNSA. The V and J ends lost 1 base and 6 bases respectively, with 10 bases between them. The CDR3 extends over 13 amino acids. This chain's CDR3 is CASSLVGGAEQYF. The CDR3 nucleotides read TGTGCCAGCAGCTTAGTTGGGGGCGCCGAGCAGTACTTC.

The chain uses TRBV28 and TRBJ2-2, with 10 nucleotides matching TRBD2. The CDR3 is made up of 15 amino acids. V shed 6 bases, J shed 1 base, and the junction held 2 bases outside the gene matches. The germline CDR1 and CDR2 sequences are MDHEN and SYDVKM. Here the CDR3 DNA reads TGTGCCAGCAGGCCTAGCGGGAGGAACACCGGGGAGCTGTTTTTT. It specifies CASRPSGRNTGELFF.

This sequence joins TRBV2 and TRBJ1-2, with 8 bases aligning to TRBD1. This CDR3 is built from 13 residues. V was clipped by 6 bases and J by 5 bases; unmatched bases: 5. CDR1 and CDR2 from the germline V gene are SNHLY and FYNNEI. The CDR3: CASRGQAVYGYTF. In DNA, the CDR3 is TGTGCCAGCAGGGGACAGGCAGTGTATGGCTACACCTTC.

The CDR3 spells CASSVGLAGLYEQYF. The CDR3 DNA reads as TGTGCCAGCAGCGTAGGGCTAGCGGGGTTATACGAGCAGTACTTC. This sequence joins TRBV9 and TRBJ2-7, with 9 bases lining up with TRBD2. Germline V gene data show CDR1 as SGDLS and CDR2 as YYNGEE. This CDR3 comprises 15 residues. Losses at the gene ends were 0 bases for V and 4 bases for J; bases not matched to a gene: 5.

The chain links TRBV5-5 to TRBJ2-1, with TRBD2 identical over 7 bases. In germline, CDR1 is SGHKS, CDR2 YYEKEE (reference sequence). This CDR3 spans 20 amino acids. V was clipped by 0 bases and J by 0 bases; unmatched bases: 15. The CDR3 DNA is TGTGCCAGCAGCTTGGAGCGGTTTGCGGGAGAAGGTGGCTCCTACAATGAGCAGTTCTTC. It specifies CASSLERFAGEGGSYNEQFF.

As to this clone: The sample carries other DNA sequences with the same CDR3. This chain connects TRBV18 to TRBJ1-5, with D perhaps matching TRBD1 (6 bases). From germline, CDR1 is KGHSH and CDR2 LQKENI. Trimming took 6 bases from V and 4 from J, leaving 16 bases between them. The CDR3 consists of 15 residues. This CDR3 is CASSPTGSGNQPQHF. The CDR3 nucleotides read TGTGCCAGCTCTCCAACAGGGTCAGGGAATCAGCCCCAGCATTTT.

This clone was seen a single time. The rearrangement links TRBV10-1 to TRBJ2-7; tentatively, D is TRBD1 (6 bases). This CDR3 is 13 amino acids long. V was clipped by 3 bases and J by 1 base, with 7 bases between them. Germline assignment: CDR1 WNHNN and CDR2 SYGVQD (reference sequence). The CDR3 spells CASSDGTSYEQYF. As DNA, the CDR3 is TGCGCCAGCAGTGATGGGACATCCTACGAGCAGTACTTC.

V gene TRBV19 combines with J gene TRBJ2-3, with 10 positions matching TRBD2. This CDR3 region has 16 residues. CDR1 LNHDA and CDR2 SQIVND come from the germline V gene (reference sequence). V was pared by 5 bases and J by 5 bases, with 10 bases of the junction left unmatched. The DNA for the CDR3 is TGTGCCAGTAGTCTGTTAGCGGGGGGTACACTAGATACGCAGTATTTT. It codes for CASSLLAGGTLDTQYF. Using reference TRBV19 and TRBJ2-3 for the parts outside the CDR3, the full variable domain is DGGITQSPKYLFRKEGQNVTLSCEQNLNHDAMYWYRQDPGQGLRLIYYSQIVNDFQKGDIAEGYSVSREKKESFPLTVTSAQKNPTAFYLCASSLLAGGTLDTQYFGPGTRLTVL.

The rearrangement joins TRBV6-2 or TRBV6-3 to TRBJ2-5; 10 bases are a match to TRBD2. Germline lookup yields CDR1 MNHEY and CDR2 SVGEGT. CDR3 length: 15 residues. Trimming at V came to 2 bases and at J to 5 bases, leaving 5 bases not matched to a gene. The CDR3 DNA reads as TGTGCCAGCAGTTACGGAGCGGGAGGGCCTGAGACCCAGTACTTC. Amino acid sequence: CASSYGAGGPETQYF.

In its sample, this clone was seen a few times. The chain carries TRBV27 and TRBJ2-4, with 9 bases lining up with TRBD2. Looked up from germline, CDR1 is MNHEY and CDR2 is SMNVEV (reference sequence). The ends lost 4 bases at V and 4 bases at J; junction bases unmatched: 8. CDR3 length: 16 amino acids. CDR3 bases: TGTGCCAGCAGTTCCATTAGCGGGGGTCCGAAAAACATTCAGTACTTC. This gives the protein CASSSISGGPKNIQYF.

V gene TRBV5-6 combines with J gene TRBJ1-1, with D perhaps matching TRBD1 (6 bases). Germline V lookup: CDR1 SGHDT, CDR2 YYEEEE. Trimming shortened V by 1 base and J by 1 base, and 11 bases separated the two germline ends. The CDR3 covers 15 residues. The DNA of the CDR3 is TGTGCCAGCAGCTTGCTCAGGGGCGAGAACACTGAAGCTTTCTTT. Its translation is CASSLLRGENTEAFF.